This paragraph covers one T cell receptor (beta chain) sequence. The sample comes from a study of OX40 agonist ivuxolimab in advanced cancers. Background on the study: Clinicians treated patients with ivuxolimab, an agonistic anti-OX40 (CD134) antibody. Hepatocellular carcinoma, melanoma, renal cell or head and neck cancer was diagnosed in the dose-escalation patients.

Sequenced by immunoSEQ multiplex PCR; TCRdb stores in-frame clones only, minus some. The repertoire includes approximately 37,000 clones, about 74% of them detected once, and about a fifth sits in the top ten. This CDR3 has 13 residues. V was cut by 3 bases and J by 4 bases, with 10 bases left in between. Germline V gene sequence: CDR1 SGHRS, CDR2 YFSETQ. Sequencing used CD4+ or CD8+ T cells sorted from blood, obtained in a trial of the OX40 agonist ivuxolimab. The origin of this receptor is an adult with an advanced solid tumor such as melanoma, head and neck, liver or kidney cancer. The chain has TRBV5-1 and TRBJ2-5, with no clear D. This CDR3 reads CASSSPSAETQYF. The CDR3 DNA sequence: TGCGCCAGCAGCTCCCCTTCGGCAGAGACCCAGTACTTC. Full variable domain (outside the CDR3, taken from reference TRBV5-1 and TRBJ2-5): KAGVTQTPRYLIKTRGQQVTLSCSPISGHRSVSWYQQTPGQGLQFLFEYFSETQRNKGNFPGRFSGRQFSNSRSEMNVSTLELGDSALYLCASSSPSAETQYFGPGTRLLVL.